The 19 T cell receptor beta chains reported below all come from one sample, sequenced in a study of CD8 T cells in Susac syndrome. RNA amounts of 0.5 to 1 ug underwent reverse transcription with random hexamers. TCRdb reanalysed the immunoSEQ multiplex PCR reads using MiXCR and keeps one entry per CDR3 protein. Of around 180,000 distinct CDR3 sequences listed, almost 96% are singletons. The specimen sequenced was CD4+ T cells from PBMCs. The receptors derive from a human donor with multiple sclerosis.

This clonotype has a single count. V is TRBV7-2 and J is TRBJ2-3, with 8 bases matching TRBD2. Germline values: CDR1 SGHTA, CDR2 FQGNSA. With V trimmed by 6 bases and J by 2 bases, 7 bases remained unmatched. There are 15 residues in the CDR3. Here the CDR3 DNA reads TGTGCCAGCAGGTCGGGGGGGCATTTCACAGATACGCAGTATTTT. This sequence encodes CASRSGGHFTDTQYF.

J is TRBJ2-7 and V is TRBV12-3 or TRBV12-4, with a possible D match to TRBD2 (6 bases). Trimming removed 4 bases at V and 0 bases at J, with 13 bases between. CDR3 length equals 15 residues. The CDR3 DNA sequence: TGTGCCAGCAGTTCCGGGACTGGGTTCTCCTACGAGCAGTACTTC. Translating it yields CASSSGTGFSYEQYF.

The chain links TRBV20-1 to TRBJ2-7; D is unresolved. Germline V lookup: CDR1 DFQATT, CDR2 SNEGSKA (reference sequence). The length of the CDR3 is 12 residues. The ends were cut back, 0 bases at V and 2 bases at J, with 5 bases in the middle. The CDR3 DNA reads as TGCAGTGCTAGAGAGAACCCCTACGAGCAGTACTTC. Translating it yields CSARENPYEQYF.

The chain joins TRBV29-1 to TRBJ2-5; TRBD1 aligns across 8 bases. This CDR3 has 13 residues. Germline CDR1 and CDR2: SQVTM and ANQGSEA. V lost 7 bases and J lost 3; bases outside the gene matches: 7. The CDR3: CSARGTGEETQYF. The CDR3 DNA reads TGCAGCGCTCGAGGGACAGGAGAAGAGACCCAGTACTTC.

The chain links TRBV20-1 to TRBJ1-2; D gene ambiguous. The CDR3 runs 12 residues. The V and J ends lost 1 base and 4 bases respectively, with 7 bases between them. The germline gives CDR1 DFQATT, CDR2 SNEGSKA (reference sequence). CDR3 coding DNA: TGCAGTGCTAGAGGCCAGCCCTATGGCTACACCTTC. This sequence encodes CSARGQPYGYTF.

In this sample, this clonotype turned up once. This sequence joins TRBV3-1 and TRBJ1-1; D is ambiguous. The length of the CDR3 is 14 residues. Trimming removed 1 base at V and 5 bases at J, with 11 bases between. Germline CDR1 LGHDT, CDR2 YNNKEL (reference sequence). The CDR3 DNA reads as TGTGCCAGCAGCCAAGGGCCAGTGGGGACTGAAGCTTTCTTT. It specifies CASSQGPVGTEAFF.

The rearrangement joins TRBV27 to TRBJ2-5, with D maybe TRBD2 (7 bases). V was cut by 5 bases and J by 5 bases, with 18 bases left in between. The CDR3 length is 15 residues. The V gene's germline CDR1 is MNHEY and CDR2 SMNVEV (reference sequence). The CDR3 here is CASSPGGRYVETQYF. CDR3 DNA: TGTGCCAGCAGTCCCGGGGGGCGCTATGTGGAGACCCAGTACTTC.

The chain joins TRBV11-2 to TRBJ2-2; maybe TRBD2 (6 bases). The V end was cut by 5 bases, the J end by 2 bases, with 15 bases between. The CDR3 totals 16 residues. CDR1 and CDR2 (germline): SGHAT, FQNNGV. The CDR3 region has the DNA TGTGCCAGCAGCCCGCGGAGGGGCCCCAACACCGGGGAGCTGTTTTTT. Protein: CASSPRRGPNTGELFF.

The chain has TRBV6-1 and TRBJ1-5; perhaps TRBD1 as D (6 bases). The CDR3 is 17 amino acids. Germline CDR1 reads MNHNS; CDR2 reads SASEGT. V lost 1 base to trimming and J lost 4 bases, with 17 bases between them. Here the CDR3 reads CASSEVSVDRRNQPQHF. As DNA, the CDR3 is TGTGCCAGCAGTGAAGTATCAGTCGACAGGAGGAATCAGCCCCAGCATTTT.

The CDR3 nucleotides read TGCGCCAGCAGCGGGTTGGCGGGGGACCAAGGGGAGACCCAGTACTTC. Amino acid sequence: CASSGLAGDQGETQYF. This chain uses TRBV5-1 with TRBJ2-5; TRBD2 aligns across 7 bases. Germline lookup yields CDR1 SGHRS and CDR2 YFSETQ. This CDR3 spans 16 amino acids. Unmatched junction bases numbered 14, after V lost 4 bases and J lost 5 bases.

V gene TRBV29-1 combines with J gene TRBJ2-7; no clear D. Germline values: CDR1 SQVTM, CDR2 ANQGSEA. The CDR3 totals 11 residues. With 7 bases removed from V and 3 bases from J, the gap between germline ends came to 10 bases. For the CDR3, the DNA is TGCAGCGCCCAACACGGCTACGAGCAGTACTTC. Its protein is CSAQHGYEQYF.

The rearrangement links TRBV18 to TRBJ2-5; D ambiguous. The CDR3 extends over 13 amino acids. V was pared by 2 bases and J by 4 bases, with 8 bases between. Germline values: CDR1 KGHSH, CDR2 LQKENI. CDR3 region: CASSPGDRETQYF. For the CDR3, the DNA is TGTGCCAGCTCACCAGGTGATAGAGAGACCCAGTACTTC.

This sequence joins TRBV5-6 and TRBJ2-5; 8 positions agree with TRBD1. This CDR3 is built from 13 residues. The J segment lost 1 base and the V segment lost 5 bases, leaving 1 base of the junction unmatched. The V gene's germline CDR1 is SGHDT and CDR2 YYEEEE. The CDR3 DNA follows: TGTGCCAGCAGGGACAGGGCCCAAGAGACCCAGTACTTC. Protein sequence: CASRDRAQETQYF.

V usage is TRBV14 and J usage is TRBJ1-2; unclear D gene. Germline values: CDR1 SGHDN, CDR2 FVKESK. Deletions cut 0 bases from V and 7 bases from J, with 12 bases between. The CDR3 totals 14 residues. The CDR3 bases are TGTGCCAGCAGCCAAGAAGTGGGGATCCCTGGCTACACCTTC. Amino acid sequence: CASSQEVGIPGYTF.

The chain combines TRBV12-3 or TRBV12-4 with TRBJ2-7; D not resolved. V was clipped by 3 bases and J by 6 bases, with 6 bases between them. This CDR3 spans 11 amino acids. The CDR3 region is CASSFLGEQYF. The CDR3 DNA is TGTGCCAGCAGTTTTTTAGGCGAGCAGTACTTC.

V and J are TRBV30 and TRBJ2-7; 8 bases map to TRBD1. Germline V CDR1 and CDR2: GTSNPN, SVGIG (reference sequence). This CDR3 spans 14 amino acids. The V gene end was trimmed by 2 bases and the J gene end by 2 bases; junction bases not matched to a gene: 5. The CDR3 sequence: CAWSTGTGPYEQYF. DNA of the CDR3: TGTGCCTGGAGTACGGGGACAGGTCCCTACGAGCAGTACTTC.

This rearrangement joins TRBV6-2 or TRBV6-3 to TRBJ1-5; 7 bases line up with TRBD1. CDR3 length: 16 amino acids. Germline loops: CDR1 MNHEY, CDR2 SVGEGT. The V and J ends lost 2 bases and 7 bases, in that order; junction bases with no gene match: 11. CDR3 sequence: CASSYLGTVSGQPQHF. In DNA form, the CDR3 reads TGTGCCAGCAGTTACCTCGGGACAGTTAGTGGCCAGCCCCAGCATTTT.

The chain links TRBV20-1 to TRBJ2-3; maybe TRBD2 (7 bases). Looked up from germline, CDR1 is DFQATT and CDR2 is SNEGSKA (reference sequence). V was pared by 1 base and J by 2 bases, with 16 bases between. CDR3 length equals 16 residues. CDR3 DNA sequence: TGCAGTGCTAGAGTGTACCGGGGGGCACACACAGATACGCAGTATTTT. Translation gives CSARVYRGAHTDTQYF.

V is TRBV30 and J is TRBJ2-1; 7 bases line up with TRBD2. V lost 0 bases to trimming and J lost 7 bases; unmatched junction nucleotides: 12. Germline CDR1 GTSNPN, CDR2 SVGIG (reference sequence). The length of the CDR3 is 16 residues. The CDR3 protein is CAWSVGGTFVVNEQFF. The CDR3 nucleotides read TGTGCCTGGAGTGTCGGGGGGACTTTCGTTGTTAATGAGCAGTTCTTC.